These T cell receptor beta chains were read from a single sample in a study of vaccination and CD4 T cells after COVID-19. These receptors' antigens are unknown. TCRdb ran MiXCR on the PCR reads and lists one entry per CDR3 protein. This sample has about 8,000 distinct CDR3 sequences; 45% to 55% occur once, and the top ten carry approximately 20%. Sequenced: CD4+ T cells from blood, cultured in vitro. Receptors originate from a human donor who had recovered from COVID-19. Both conserved end residues are part of each CDR3. D genes are given only for firm matches. The listing skips clone size in some rows; elsewhere it reads once, few, many or a size class.

>TRBD1|NA|TRBJ1-5|TRBV6-2/TRBV6-3
TGTGCCAGCAGTTATCGGGGCAGGGGGGCCAGTCAGCCCCAGCATTTT
CASSYRGRGASQPQHF
>TRBD2|few|TRBJ2-3|TRBV6-1
TGTGCCAGCACCCTCCGGTCGCTAGCGGGAGGGGGGGGGGCAGATACGCAGTATTTT
CASTLRSLAGGGGADTQYF
>NA|NA|TRBJ2-2|TRBV27
TGTGCCAGTGGGCTAACCACCGGGGAGCTGTTTTTT
CASGLTTGELFF
>TRBD1|few|TRBJ2-2|TRBV2
TGTGCCAGCAGTGAAGCGCCCCCAGGGGGCGACACCGGGGAGCTGTTTTTT
CASSEAPPGGDTGELFF
>NA|NA|TRBJ2-7|TRBV6-2/TRBV6-3
TGTGCCAGCAGTTACTCAGGGACCCCAACCTACGAGCAGTACTTC
CASSYSGTPTYEQYF
>TRBD2|NA|TRBJ2-2|TRBV7-7
TGTGCTAGCAGCTCTAGCGGAGCCACCGGGGAGCTGTTTTTT
CASSSSGATGELFF
>NA|NA|TRBJ2-7|TRBV2
TGTGCCAGCAGTGGTCCCAGGTCTGGGAACGAGCAGTACTTC
CASSGPRSGNEQYF
>NA|NA|TRBJ2-5|TRBV11-3
TGTGCCAGCAGCCCAGCCGGGACCATGGGAGAGACCCAGTACTTC
CASSPAGTMGETQYF
>TRBD2|few|TRBJ2-2|TRBV6-2/TRBV6-3
TGTGCCAGCCTCACTGCCAGCGGGAGAGGAACCGGGGAGCTGTTTTTT
CASLTASGRGTGELFF
>NA|NA|TRBJ1-5|TRBV6-1
TGTGCCAGCAGCCGGGGACCGACTAGCAATCAGCCCCAGCATTTT
CASSRGPTSNQPQHF
>NA|NA|TRBJ2-1|TRBV19
TGTGCCAGTAGCCCGCGTAGGGATGAGCAGTTCTTC
CASSPRRDEQFF
>TRBD1|large|TRBJ1-1|TRBV20-1
TGCAGTGCTCTAAGGTATGGACCGGGACAGGGGATGGAGAACACTGAAGCTTTCTTT
CSALRYGPGQGMENTEAFF
>TRBD2|NA|TRBJ2-7|TRBV11-3
TGTGCCAGCAGCTTAGCCGGGACTAGCGTAGGCGAGCAGTACTTC
CASSLAGTSVGEQYF
>NA|medium-sized|TRBJ2-1|TRBV7-9
TGTGCCAGCAGCTTAGAGCAGGGAAGGCAGTTCTTC
CASSLEQGRQFF
>TRBD1|NA|TRBJ2-2|TRBV5-4
TGTGCCAGCAGCCCACTCGGACAGGGGATCGCCGGGGAGCTGTTTTTT
CASSPLGQGIAGELFF
>NA|NA|TRBJ2-2|TRBV24-1
TGTGCCACCAGTGAGCACGGGCAGGGGATCACCGGGGAGCTGTTTTTT
CATSEHGQGITGELFF